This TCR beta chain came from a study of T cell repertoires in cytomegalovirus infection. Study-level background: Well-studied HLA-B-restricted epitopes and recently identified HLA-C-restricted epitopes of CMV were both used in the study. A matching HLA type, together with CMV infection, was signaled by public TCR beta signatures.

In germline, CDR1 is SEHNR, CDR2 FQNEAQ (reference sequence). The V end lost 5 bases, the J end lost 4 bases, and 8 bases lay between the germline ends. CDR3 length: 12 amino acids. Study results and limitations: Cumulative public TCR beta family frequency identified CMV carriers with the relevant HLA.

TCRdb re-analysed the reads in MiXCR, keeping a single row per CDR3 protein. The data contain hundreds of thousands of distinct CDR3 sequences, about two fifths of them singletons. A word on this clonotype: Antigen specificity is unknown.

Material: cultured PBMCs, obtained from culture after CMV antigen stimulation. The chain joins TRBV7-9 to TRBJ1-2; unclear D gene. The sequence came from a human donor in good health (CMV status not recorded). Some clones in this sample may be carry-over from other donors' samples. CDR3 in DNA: TGTGCCAGCAGCCAAAACCCCTATGGCTACACCTTC. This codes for CASSQNPYGYTF. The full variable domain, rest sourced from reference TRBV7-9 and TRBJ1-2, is DTGVSQNPRHKITKRGQNVTFRCDPISEHNRLYWYRQTLGQGPEFLTYFQNEAQLEKSRLLSDRFSAERPKGSFSTLEIQRTEQGDSAMYLCASSQNPYGYTFGSGTRLTVV.